One sample yielded the 12 T cell receptor beta chains listed below, sequenced in a study of cytomegalovirus exposure and HLA in healthy donors. The PCR made use of 60 Vbeta and 13 Jbeta primers. Only in-frame clones appear in the TCRdb table, and some are missing; sequencing was by immunoSEQ multiplex PCR. Of about 150,000 clones in the sample, more than 8% are singletons; the top ten hold 1.8%. Sequencing was carried out using PBMCs. The receptor source for this set is a middle-aged man in good health and CMV-seronegative.

This clone was observed a few times. This chain joins TRBV6-5 and TRBJ1-2, with D possibly matching TRBD1 (6 bases). This CDR3 spans 14 amino acids. V lost 6 bases and J 7 bases, leaving 18 bases between the germline ends. Germline lookup yields CDR1 MNHEY and CDR2 SVGAGI. This chain's CDR3 is CASSTGRQGSGYTF. CDR3 in DNA: TGTGCCAGCAGCACCGGGAGGCAGGGGTCTGGCTACACCTTC.

The genes are TRBV7-9 and TRBJ2-2, with unresolved D. The CDR3 is made up of 15 amino acids. V lost 0 bases to trimming and J lost 0 bases, with 5 bases between them. Germline V lookup: CDR1 SEHNR, CDR2 FQNEAQ (reference sequence). The CDR3 here is CASSLAPSNTGELFF. DNA of the CDR3: TGTGCCAGCAGCTTAGCTCCGTCGAACACCGGGGAGCTGTTTTTT.

For the CDR3, the DNA is TGCGCCAGCAGTGAGACTCAGGGTCATAGCACCGGGGAGCTGTTTTTT. Amino acids: CASSETQGHSTGELFF. The genes are TRBV10-1 and TRBJ2-2; maybe TRBD1 (5 bases). CDR3 length: 16 residues. Germline CDR1 WNHNN, CDR2 SYGVQD (reference sequence). With 2 bases removed from V and 4 bases from J, the gap between germline ends came to 14 bases.

J is TRBJ2-7 and V is TRBV5-6; tentative D call: TRBD1 (5 bases). CDR1 SGHDT and CDR2 YYEEEE come from the germline V gene. Trimming took 2 bases from V and 0 from J, leaving 9 bases between them. The CDR3 loop spans 14 amino acids. CDR3 residues: CASSLRGRSYEQYF. For the CDR3, the DNA is TGTGCCAGCAGCTTAAGGGGCCGCTCCTACGAGCAGTACTTC.

The chain is built from TRBV7-6 and TRBJ1-1, with 8 bases identical to TRBD1. J lost 6 bases, V lost 3 bases, and 15 bases had no gene match. The CDR3 runs 17 residues. CDR1 is SGHVS, CDR2 FNYEAQ, per germline. Here the CDR3 reads CASSFGQGGPLGAEAFF. CDR3 nucleotides: TGTGCCAGCAGCTTTGGACAGGGAGGCCCCTTAGGGGCTGAAGCTTTCTTT.

The chain carries TRBV30 and TRBJ2-7; the D gene is possibly TRBD1 (5 bases). This CDR3 comprises 13 residues. Germline-derived CDR1 and CDR2 are GTSNPN and SVGIG (reference sequence). With 2 bases removed from V and 3 bases from J, the gap between germline ends came to 11 bases. CDR3 coding DNA: TGTGCCTGGAGTCGACAGCTCAACTACGAGCAGTACTTC. Its translation: CAWSRQLNYEQYF.

The sample holds a few counts of this clone. The chain has TRBV9 and TRBJ2-3, with TRBD1 as a possible D gene (5 bases). Trimming pared 1 base from V and 5 bases from J, leaving 11 bases between. This CDR3 region has 14 residues. The V gene's germline CDR1 is SGDLS and CDR2 YYNGEE. CDR3 sequence (DNA): TGTGCCAGCAGCGTACAGGGTCAAATAGATACGCAGTATTTT. This codes for CASSVQGQIDTQYF.

The rearrangement links TRBV6-5 to TRBJ2-1; 7 bases map to TRBD1. Germline CDR1 reads MNHEY; CDR2 reads SVGAGI. The CDR3 is 14 amino acids. Trimming cost V 8 bases and J 8 bases; bases outside gene matches: 12. CDR3 sequence (DNA): TGTGCCAGCGGAGAGACAGGGTTGGTCGATGAGCAGTTCTTC. Its translation: CASGETGLVDEQFF.

This clone was recorded a few times. The chain uses TRBV18 and TRBJ2-2; D gene uncertain. V gave up 0 bases and J gave up 5 bases, with 10 bases separating them. Germline-derived CDR1 and CDR2 are KGHSH and LQKENI. This CDR3 is built from 15 residues. The CDR3 DNA sequence: TGTGCCAGCTCACCACCCCCTAGTTGGACCGGGGAGCTGTTTTTT. Translated, it gives CASSPPPSWTGELFF.

The sample holds a few counts of this clone. This chain connects TRBV5-5 to TRBJ2-7, with 8 bases lining up with TRBD2. The germline V gene encodes CDR1 SGHKS and CDR2 YYEKEE (reference sequence). There are 15 residues in the CDR3. Losses at the gene ends were 1 base for V and 3 bases for J; bases not matched to a gene: 6. Here the CDR3 reads CASSLSGGGSYEQYF. CDR3 DNA: TGTGCCAGCAGCTTGTCGGGCGGGGGGAGCTACGAGCAGTACTTC.

This clone has just a few counts. The rearrangement uses TRBV6-5 and TRBJ1-5; 9 positions agree with TRBD1. Germline V gene lookup returns CDR1 MNHEY and CDR2 SVGAGI. This CDR3 is built from 14 residues. The ends lost 5 bases at V and 5 bases at J; junction bases unmatched: 4. This CDR3 is CASSRDRDYQPQHF. As DNA, the CDR3 is TGTGCCAGCAGTCGGGACAGGGACTATCAGCCCCAGCATTTT.

This clone has just a few counts. V and J are TRBV19 and TRBJ2-5, with 12 bases fitting TRBD1. The CDR3 contains 13 residues. CDR1 LNHDA and CDR2 SQIVND come from the germline V gene (reference sequence). Trimming took 9 bases from V and 4 from J; bases not matched to a gene: 3. CDR3 bases: TGTGCCAGCCGGGACAGGGGGCGAGAGACCCAGTACTTC. Its translation is CASRDRGRETQYF.